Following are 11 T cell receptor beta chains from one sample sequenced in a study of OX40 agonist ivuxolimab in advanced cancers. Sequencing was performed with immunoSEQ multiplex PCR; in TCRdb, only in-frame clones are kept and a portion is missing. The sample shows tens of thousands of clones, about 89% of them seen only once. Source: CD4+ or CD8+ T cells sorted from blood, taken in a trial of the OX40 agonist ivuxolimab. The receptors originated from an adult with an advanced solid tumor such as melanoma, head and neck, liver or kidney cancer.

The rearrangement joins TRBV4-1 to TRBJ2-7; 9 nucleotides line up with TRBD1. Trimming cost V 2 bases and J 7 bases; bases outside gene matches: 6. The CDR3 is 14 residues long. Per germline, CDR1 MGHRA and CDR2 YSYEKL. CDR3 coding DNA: TGCGCCAGCAGCCAACCGGGACAGGGAAGAGAGCAGTACTTC. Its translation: CASSQPGQGREQYF.

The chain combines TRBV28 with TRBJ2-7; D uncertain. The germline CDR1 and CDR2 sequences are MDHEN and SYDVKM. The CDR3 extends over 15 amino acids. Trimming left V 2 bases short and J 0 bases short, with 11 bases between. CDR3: CASSLGQISSYEQYV. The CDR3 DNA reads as TGTGCCAGCAGTTTAGGGCAGATTAGCTCCTACGAGCAGTACGTC.

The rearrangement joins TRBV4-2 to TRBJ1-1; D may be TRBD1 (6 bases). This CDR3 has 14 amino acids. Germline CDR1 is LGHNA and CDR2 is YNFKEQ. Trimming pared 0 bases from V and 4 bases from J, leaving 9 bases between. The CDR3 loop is CASSQETGSTEAFF. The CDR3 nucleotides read TGTGCCAGCAGCCAAGAAACAGGGAGCACTGAAGCTTTCTTT.

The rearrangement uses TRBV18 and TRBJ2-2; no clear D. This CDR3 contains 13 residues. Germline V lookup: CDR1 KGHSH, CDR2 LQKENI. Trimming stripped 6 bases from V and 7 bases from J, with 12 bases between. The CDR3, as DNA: TGTGCCAGCTCCTCTGACTTTGGCGGGGAGCTGTTTTTT. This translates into CASSSDFGGELFF.

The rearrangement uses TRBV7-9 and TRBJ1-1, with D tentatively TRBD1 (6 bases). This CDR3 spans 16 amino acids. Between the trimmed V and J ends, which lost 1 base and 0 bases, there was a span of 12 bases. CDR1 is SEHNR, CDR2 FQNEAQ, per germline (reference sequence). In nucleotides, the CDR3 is TGTGCCAGCAGCTTAGAGGACAGCTCCCTGAACACTGAAGCTTTCTTT. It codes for CASSLEDSSLNTEAFF.

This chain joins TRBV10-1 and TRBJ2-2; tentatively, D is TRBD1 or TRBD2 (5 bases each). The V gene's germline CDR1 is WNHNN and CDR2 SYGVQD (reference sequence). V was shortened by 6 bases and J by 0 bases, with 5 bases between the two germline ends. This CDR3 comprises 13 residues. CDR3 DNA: TGCGCCAGCAGGGGGGCGAACACCGGGGAGCTGTTTTTT. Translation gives CASRGANTGELFF.

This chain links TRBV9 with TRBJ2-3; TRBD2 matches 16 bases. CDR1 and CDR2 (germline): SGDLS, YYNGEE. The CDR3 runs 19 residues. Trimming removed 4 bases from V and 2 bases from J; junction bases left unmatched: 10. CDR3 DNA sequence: TGTGCCAGCAGCTCCCGCGGGACTAGCGGGGGGGTGAACACAGATACGCAGTATTTT. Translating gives CASSSRGTSGGVNTDTQYF. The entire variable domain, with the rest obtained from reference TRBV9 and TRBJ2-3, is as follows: DSGVTQTPKHLITATGQRVTLRCSPRSGDLSVYWYQQSLDQGLQFLIQYYNGEERAKGNILERFSAQQFPDLHSELNLSSLELGDSALYFCASSSRGTSGGVNTDTQYFGPGTRLTVL.

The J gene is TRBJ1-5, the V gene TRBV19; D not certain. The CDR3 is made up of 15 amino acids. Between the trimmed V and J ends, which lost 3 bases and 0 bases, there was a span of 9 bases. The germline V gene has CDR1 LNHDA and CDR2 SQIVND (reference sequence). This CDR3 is CASSIGGVSNQPQHF. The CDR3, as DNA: TGTGCCAGTAGTATCGGTGGGGTTAGCAATCAGCCCCAGCATTTT.

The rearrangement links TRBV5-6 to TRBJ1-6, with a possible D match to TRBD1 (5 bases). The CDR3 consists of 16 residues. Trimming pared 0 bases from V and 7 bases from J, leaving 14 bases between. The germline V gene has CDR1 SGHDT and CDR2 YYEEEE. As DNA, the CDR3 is TGTGCCAGCAGCTTGGCCGGGATCAGACAGAATTCACCCCTCCACTTT. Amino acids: CASSLAGIRQNSPLHF.

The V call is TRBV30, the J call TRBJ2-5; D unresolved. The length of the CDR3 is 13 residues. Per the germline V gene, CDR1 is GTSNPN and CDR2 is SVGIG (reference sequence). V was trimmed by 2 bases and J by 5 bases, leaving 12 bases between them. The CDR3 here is CAWSPLLGETQYF. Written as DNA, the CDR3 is TGTGCCTGGAGTCCCCTCCTGGGGGAGACCCAGTACTTC.

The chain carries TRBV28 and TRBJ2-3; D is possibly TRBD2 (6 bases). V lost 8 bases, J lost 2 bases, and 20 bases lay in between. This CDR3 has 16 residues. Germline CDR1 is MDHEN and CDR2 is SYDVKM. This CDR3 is CASSSGRGPPTDTQYF. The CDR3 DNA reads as TGTGCCAGCTCCTCTGGGCGGGGACCACCCACAGATACGCAGTATTTT.